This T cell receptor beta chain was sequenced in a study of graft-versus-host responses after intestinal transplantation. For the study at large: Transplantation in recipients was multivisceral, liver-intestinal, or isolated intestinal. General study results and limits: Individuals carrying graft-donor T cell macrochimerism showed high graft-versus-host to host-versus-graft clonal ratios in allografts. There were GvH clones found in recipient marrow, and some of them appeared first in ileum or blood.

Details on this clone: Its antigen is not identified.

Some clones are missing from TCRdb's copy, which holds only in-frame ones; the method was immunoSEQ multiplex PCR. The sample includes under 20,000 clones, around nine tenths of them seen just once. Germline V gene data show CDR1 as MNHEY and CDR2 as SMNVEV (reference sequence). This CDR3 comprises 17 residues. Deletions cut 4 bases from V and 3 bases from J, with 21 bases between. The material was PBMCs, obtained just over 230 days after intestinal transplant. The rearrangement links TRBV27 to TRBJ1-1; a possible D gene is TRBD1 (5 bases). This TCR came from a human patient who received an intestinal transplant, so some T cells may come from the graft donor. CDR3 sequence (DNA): TGTGCCAGCAGTTCGAGTTTCTGGGGGAGGGTGGACACTGAAGCTTTCTTT. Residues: CASSSSFWGRVDTEAFF.